This is a list of T cell receptor beta chains from one sample in a study of shared clonotypes between healthy human individuals. TCRdb keeps only in-frame clones here, not all; method: immunoSEQ multiplex PCR. The sample carries 630,000 or so clones, roughly 98% recorded once. What was sequenced was naive CD8+ T cells sorted from blood. These receptors originate from a man between 25 and 39 years old in good health. CDR3s include the opening cysteine and the closing phenylalanine or tryptophan. Fields, in order: V gene, J gene, clone size, D gene, CDR3 DNA, CDR3 protein. The D gene is left open where the match is weak. Size is omitted from some rows. Given values are once, few, many or a class for expanded clones.

v_gene: TRBV5-1; j_gene: TRBJ2-1; abundance: -; d_gene: TRBD2; CDR3nt: TGCGCCAGCAGCTTGTCCTTAGCGGGAGGGTTGGATGAGCAGTTCTTC; CDR3aa: CASSLSLAGGLDEQFF
v_gene: TRBV5-5; j_gene: TRBJ2-2; abundance: -; d_gene: TRBD2; CDR3nt: TGTGCCAGCAGCCCACTAGGGACTAGCGGCAACACCGGGGAGCTGTTTTTT; CDR3aa: CASSPLGTSGNTGELFF
v_gene: TRBV28; j_gene: TRBJ1-5; abundance: -; d_gene: -; CDR3nt: TGTGCCAGCAGCCTAAGACAGGATAGCAATCAGCCCCAGCATTTT; CDR3aa: CASSLRQDSNQPQHF
v_gene: TRBV5-6; j_gene: TRBJ2-6; abundance: -; d_gene: TRBD1; CDR3nt: TGTGCCAGCAGCCCAACAGGGGCTGGGGCCAACGTCCTGACTTTC; CDR3aa: CASSPTGAGANVLTF
v_gene: TRBV7-6; j_gene: TRBJ2-7; abundance: once; d_gene: -; CDR3nt: TGTGCCAGCAGCTTATCGGCGGGGTTCGGTTTAGAGCAGTACTTC; CDR3aa: CASSLSAGFGLEQYF
v_gene: TRBV7-2; j_gene: TRBJ2-1; abundance: once; d_gene: -; CDR3nt: TGTGCCAGCAGCTTAGCGCTGTCAGGGGATTACAATGAGCAGTTCTTC; CDR3aa: CASSLALSGDYNEQFF
v_gene: TRBV7-6; j_gene: TRBJ1-1; abundance: -; d_gene: -; CDR3nt: TGTGCCAGCAGCTTTTCAAAAGGGGCAGGGAACACTGAAGCTTTCTTT; CDR3aa: CASSFSKGAGNTEAFF
v_gene: TRBV18; j_gene: TRBJ2-3; abundance: once; d_gene: TRBD2; CDR3nt: TGTGCCAGCTCACTAACCCGAGCGGGAGGGATCACAGATACGCAGTATTTT; CDR3aa: CASSLTRAGGITDTQYF
v_gene: TRBV28; j_gene: TRBJ2-1; abundance: -; d_gene: -; CDR3nt: TGTGCCAGCAGTCCGAGAAACAATGAGCAGTTCTTC; CDR3aa: CASSPRNNEQFF
v_gene: TRBV7-6; j_gene: TRBJ2-7; abundance: -; d_gene: TRBD2; CDR3nt: TGTGCCAGCAGCGCCGCACTAGCGGGAGTCCTCGAGCAGTACTTC; CDR3aa: CASSAALAGVLEQYF
v_gene: TRBV7-2; j_gene: TRBJ2-3; abundance: -; d_gene: TRBD2; CDR3nt: TGTGCCAGCAGCCCAGGAGGGCGGGAGATAACAGATACGCAGTATTTT; CDR3aa: CASSPGGREITDTQYF
v_gene: TRBV14; j_gene: TRBJ2-5; abundance: -; d_gene: -; CDR3nt: TGTGCCAGCAGCCCACCCCTCGGAGAGGTTTTGGTGGAGACCCAGTACTTC; CDR3aa: CASSPPLGEVLVETQYF
v_gene: TRBV7-9; j_gene: TRBJ2-1; abundance: -; d_gene: TRBD2; CDR3nt: TGTGCCAGCACCCTCAGCGGGGTCTACAATGAGCAGTTCTTC; CDR3aa: CASTLSGVYNEQFF
v_gene: TRBV28; j_gene: TRBJ1-2; abundance: -; d_gene: -; CDR3nt: TGTGCCAGCAGTCCCTCCGCTGGCGGGTTTGGGTTTGGCTACACCTTC; CDR3aa: CASSPSAGGFGFGYTF
v_gene: TRBV20-1; j_gene: TRBJ2-7; abundance: -; d_gene: -; CDR3nt: TGCAGTGAAGGGAGCTCCTACGAGCAGTACTTC; CDR3aa: CSEGSSYEQYF
v_gene: TRBV2; j_gene: TRBJ2-4; abundance: -; d_gene: TRBD1; CDR3nt: TGTGCCAGCGGCCTGCGACAGGGGGAAAACATTCAGTACTTC; CDR3aa: CASGLRQGENIQYF
v_gene: TRBV5-5; j_gene: TRBJ2-3; abundance: -; d_gene: TRBD2; CDR3nt: TGTGCCAGCAGCTTCTTGTTTAGCGGGGCAGATACGCAGTATTTT; CDR3aa: CASSFLFSGADTQYF
v_gene: TRBV5-4; j_gene: TRBJ1-1; abundance: -; d_gene: TRBD1; CDR3nt: TGTGCCAGCAGCTTGTCTGGGACAGCAGTCACTGAAGCTTTCTTT; CDR3aa: CASSLSGTAVTEAFF
v_gene: TRBV27; j_gene: TRBJ2-1; abundance: -; d_gene: -; CDR3nt: TGTGCCAGCAGGGGGCAGAATGAGCAGTTCTTC; CDR3aa: CASRGQNEQFF
v_gene: TRBV5-4; j_gene: TRBJ1-1; abundance: -; d_gene: TRBD1; CDR3nt: TGTGCCAGCAGCCCGATGACAGGGGGCATCACTGAAGCTTTCTTT; CDR3aa: CASSPMTGGITEAFF
v_gene: TRBV5-1; j_gene: TRBJ2-5; abundance: -; d_gene: -; CDR3nt: TGCGCCAGCAGCCTGGGACCCACGGAGACCCAGTACTTC; CDR3aa: CASSLGPTETQYF
v_gene: TRBV13; j_gene: TRBJ1-2; abundance: -; d_gene: TRBD1; CDR3nt: TGTGCCAGCAGCTTGTGGGGACAGAGAAACTATGGCTACACCTTC; CDR3aa: CASSLWGQRNYGYTF
v_gene: TRBV7-9; j_gene: TRBJ1-1; abundance: -; d_gene: -; CDR3nt: TGTGCCAGCAGCTTAGCGATTGGAGAGAACACTGAAGCTTTCTTT; CDR3aa: CASSLAIGENTEAFF
v_gene: TRBV6-5; j_gene: TRBJ2-1; abundance: -; d_gene: TRBD2; CDR3nt: TGTGCCAGCAGTTACCGGAGCGGGACCTACAATGAGCAGTTCTTC; CDR3aa: CASSYRSGTYNEQFF
v_gene: TRBV29-1; j_gene: TRBJ2-7; abundance: -; d_gene: TRBD1; CDR3nt: TGCAGCGTTGAAGGTGGGGGACAGGGGAAGATCTACGAGCAGTACTTC; CDR3aa: CSVEGGGQGKIYEQYF
v_gene: TRBV6-1; j_gene: TRBJ1-1; abundance: -; d_gene: TRBD1; CDR3nt: TGTGCCAGCAGTGGGCACACCGGGACAGGGATCTCCCACACTGAAGCTTTCTTT; CDR3aa: CASSGHTGTGISHTEAFF
v_gene: TRBV18; j_gene: TRBJ1-1; abundance: -; d_gene: -; CDR3nt: TGTGCCAGCTCACCACCCGGTCAGGGATGGGTGAACACTGAAGCTTTCTTT; CDR3aa: CASSPPGQGWVNTEAFF
v_gene: TRBV19; j_gene: TRBJ2-3; abundance: -; d_gene: -; CDR3nt: TGTGCCAGTAATCGCGGGGCCCGCACAGATACGCAGTATTTT; CDR3aa: CASNRGARTDTQYF
v_gene: TRBV6-1; j_gene: TRBJ2-7; abundance: -; d_gene: -; CDR3nt: TGTGCCAGCAGTGAAAGCGGCAGACGGGACTACGAGCAGTACTTC; CDR3aa: CASSESGRRDYEQYF
v_gene: TRBV9; j_gene: TRBJ2-2; abundance: -; d_gene: TRBD2; CDR3nt: TGTGCCAGCAGCCCCGAGGGACTAGCGGGAGGGTACGGGGAGCTGTTTTTT; CDR3aa: CASSPEGLAGGYGELFF
v_gene: TRBV4-1; j_gene: TRBJ2-3; abundance: -; d_gene: TRBD2; CDR3nt: TGCGCCAGCAGCCAAACTAGCGCCACAGATACGCAGTATTTT; CDR3aa: CASSQTSATDTQYF
v_gene: TRBV7-9; j_gene: TRBJ2-1; abundance: -; d_gene: TRBD2; CDR3nt: TGTGCCAGCAGCTTTTCAGCGGGAGGGTTGATGGGGAATGAGCAGTTCTTC; CDR3aa: CASSFSAGGLMGNEQFF
v_gene: TRBV7-9; j_gene: TRBJ2-7; abundance: -; d_gene: -; CDR3nt: TGTGCCAGCAGCCCGAGGGACATCTACGAGCAGTACTTC; CDR3aa: CASSPRDIYEQYF
v_gene: TRBV5-1; j_gene: TRBJ2-1; abundance: -; d_gene: TRBD2; CDR3nt: TGCGCCAGCAGCTTGCCCGGGACTAGTGAGGGTCGGAGCTACAATGAGCAGTTCTTC; CDR3aa: CASSLPGTSEGRSYNEQFF
v_gene: TRBV6-1; j_gene: TRBJ2-2; abundance: -; d_gene: -; CDR3nt: TGTGCCAGCAGGACAGGAGCTAACACCGGGGAGCTGTTTTTT; CDR3aa: CASRTGANTGELFF
v_gene: TRBV5-1; j_gene: TRBJ2-3; abundance: -; d_gene: -; CDR3nt: TGCGCCAGCAGCTTGCCAGAAACGAGCACAGATACGCAGTATTTT; CDR3aa: CASSLPETSTDTQYF
v_gene: TRBV11-2; j_gene: TRBJ2-7; abundance: -; d_gene: TRBD2; CDR3nt: TGTGCCAGCAGCTTTCCCCCTGACTACGGGGGGTCCTACGAGCAGTACTTC; CDR3aa: CASSFPPDYGGSYEQYF
v_gene: TRBV7-2; j_gene: TRBJ2-7; abundance: -; d_gene: -; CDR3nt: TGTGCCAGCAGGTTAGGGACCACGGGAAACGAGCAGTACTTC; CDR3aa: CASRLGTTGNEQYF
v_gene: TRBV5-1; j_gene: TRBJ2-2; abundance: -; d_gene: -; CDR3nt: TGCGCCAGCAGCTTGGGTATCGCCGGGGAGCTGTTTTTT; CDR3aa: CASSLGIAGELFF
v_gene: TRBV7-2; j_gene: TRBJ2-2; abundance: once; d_gene: -; CDR3nt: TGTGCCAGCAGCTGGCTAGGCGGAGCCGACACCGGGGAGCTGTTTTTT; CDR3aa: CASSWLGGADTGELFF
v_gene: TRBV4-2; j_gene: TRBJ2-5; abundance: -; d_gene: TRBD1; CDR3nt: TGTGCCAGCAGCCAACACCTCGATAGGGGGCGCCAAGAGACCCAGTACTTC; CDR3aa: CASSQHLDRGRQETQYF
v_gene: TRBV29-1; j_gene: TRBJ1-2; abundance: once; d_gene: -; CDR3nt: TGCAGCGTTGAACTTGATTATGGCTACACCTTC; CDR3aa: CSVELDYGYTF
v_gene: TRBV27; j_gene: TRBJ2-3; abundance: -; d_gene: -; CDR3nt: TGTGCCAGCAGTTATTCAAGCGGATTTACAGATACGCAGTATTTT; CDR3aa: CASSYSSGFTDTQYF
v_gene: TRBV9; j_gene: TRBJ2-7; abundance: -; d_gene: -; CDR3nt: TGTGCCAGCAGCCCCCCTCGACTCCCGAGCGAGCAGTACTTC; CDR3aa: CASSPPRLPSEQYF
v_gene: TRBV7-9; j_gene: TRBJ2-3; abundance: -; d_gene: -; CDR3nt: TGTGCCAGCAGCTGGGCCGACACCCGGTCGTATATGGATACGCAGTATTTT; CDR3aa: CASSWADTRSYMDTQYF
v_gene: TRBV18; j_gene: TRBJ2-2; abundance: -; d_gene: -; CDR3nt: TGTGCCAGCTCACCCCCCGACCGCACCGGGGAGCTGTTTTTT; CDR3aa: CASSPPDRTGELFF
v_gene: TRBV19; j_gene: TRBJ2-7; abundance: -; d_gene: TRBD1; CDR3nt: TGTGCCAGTAGTCACCGCCTTGGGACAGGGGTTGAGGAGCAGTACTTC; CDR3aa: CASSHRLGTGVEEQYF
v_gene: TRBV11-2; j_gene: TRBJ2-1; abundance: -; d_gene: -; CDR3nt: TGTGCCACCATAGTAGGCTCCTACAATGAGCAGTTCTTC; CDR3aa: CATIVGSYNEQFF
v_gene: TRBV27; j_gene: TRBJ2-6; abundance: -; d_gene: -; CDR3nt: TGTGCCAGCAGCCGGGGTGGGGCCAACGTCCTGACTTTC; CDR3aa: CASSRGGANVLTF
v_gene: TRBV4-1; j_gene: TRBJ2-7; abundance: -; d_gene: -; CDR3nt: TGCGCCAGCAGCCAAGGGTTTGGGGCAGGCGAGCAGTACTTC; CDR3aa: CASSQGFGAGEQYF
v_gene: TRBV27; j_gene: TRBJ2-5; abundance: -; d_gene: TRBD1; CDR3nt: TGTGCCAGCAGTTTCGACAGGGCCAACCAAGAGACCCAGTACTTC; CDR3aa: CASSFDRANQETQYF
v_gene: TRBV19; j_gene: TRBJ2-1; abundance: -; d_gene: TRBD2; CDR3nt: TGTGCCAGCAGTATTGGACTAGCGGGAGGGCCCCCCAATGAGCAGTTCTTC; CDR3aa: CASSIGLAGGPPNEQFF
v_gene: TRBV5-1; j_gene: TRBJ2-7; abundance: -; d_gene: -; CDR3nt: TGCGCCAGCAGCCCTAGCGCCAACCAATACGAGCAGTACTTC; CDR3aa: CASSPSANQYEQYF
v_gene: TRBV10-3; j_gene: TRBJ2-1; abundance: -; d_gene: TRBD2; CDR3nt: TGTGCCATCAGTGGGACTAGCGGTTACAATGAGCAGTTCTTC; CDR3aa: CAISGTSGYNEQFF
v_gene: TRBV9; j_gene: TRBJ2-3; abundance: once; d_gene: TRBD1; CDR3nt: TGTGCCAGCAGCGTAGAGCATGGTGAGACAGGGCCGGGGGATACGCAGTATTTT; CDR3aa: CASSVEHGETGPGDTQYF